This TCR beta chain is from a study of blood T cell repertoires in COVID-19. At the level of the study: Whether acute or convalescent, the COVID-19 samples came from the United States, Italy and Spain.

Profiled with immunoSEQ multiplex PCR; TCRdb holds only in-frame clones, not every one. The sample yields 70,000 or so clones, around 87% seen once. The sample comprised peripheral blood. The clonotype originates from a man over 45 with active COVID-19.

CDR3 residues: CASSVEVGGLAGEEQFF. The CDR3 coding sequence is TGTGCCAGCAGCGTAGAGGTTGGGGGACTAGCGGGAGAGGAGCAGTTCTTC. V usage is TRBV9 and J usage is TRBJ2-1, with 14 bases identical to TRBD2. Trimming took 0 bases from V and 10 from J; bases not matched to a gene: 9. Germline CDR1 and CDR2: SGDLS and YYNGEE. The CDR3 spans 17 residues.